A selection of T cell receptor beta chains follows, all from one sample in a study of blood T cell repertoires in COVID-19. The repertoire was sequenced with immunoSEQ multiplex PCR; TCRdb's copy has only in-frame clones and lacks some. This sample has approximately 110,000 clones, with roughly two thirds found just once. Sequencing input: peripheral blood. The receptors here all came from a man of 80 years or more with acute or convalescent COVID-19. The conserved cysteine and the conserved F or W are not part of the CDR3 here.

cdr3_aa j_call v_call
ASSLVSGRAFEQF TRBJ2-1 TRBV7-9
ATKASGGVDSNQPQH TRBJ1-5 TRBV24-1
ASSQGMARGSNIQY TRBJ2-4 TRBV4-1
ASSLDRQAEQF TRBJ2-1 TRBV11-2
ASSGDRAGANVLT TRBJ2-6 TRBV11-3
ASSQDRVSGAF TRBJ1-1 TRBV4-1
ASSVAAAASYGYT TRBJ1-2 TRBV9
ASRPDRGPYNEQF TRBJ2-1 TRBV28
ASSQVLAAFSNEQF TRBJ2-1 TRBV3-1/TRBV3-2
SVDRGGQETQY TRBJ2-5 TRBV29-1
ASIREGIYEQY TRBJ2-7 TRBV28